The 32 T cell receptor beta chains in this list originate from one sample, sequenced in a study of blood T cell repertoires in COVID-19. TCRdb's table, derived via immunoSEQ multiplex PCR, lists solely in-frame clones and lacks some. The sample carries fewer than 75,000 clones, approximately 75% recorded once. What was sequenced was peripheral blood. These receptors came from a woman aged 55 to 70 with acute or convalescent COVID-19.

The rearrangement uses TRBV5-1 and TRBJ2-5, with D possibly being TRBD1 (6 bases). The V end was cut by 4 bases, the J end by 3 bases, with 16 bases between. CDR3 length: 15 amino acids. Germline V CDR1 and CDR2: SGHRS, YFSETQ. The CDR3: CASSTRTGTEETQYF. CDR3 in DNA: TGCGCCAGCAGCACCCGAACAGGGACCGAAGAGACCCAGTACTTC.

The chain combines TRBV7-3 with TRBJ2-3, with D hard to call. The V end lost 1 base, the J end lost 2 bases, and 7 bases lay between the germline ends. CDR3 length equals 14 residues. Germline CDR1 and CDR2: SGHTA and FQGTGA. The CDR3 region has the DNA TGTGCCAGCAGCTTAAGTCGCTACACAGATACGCAGTATTTT. Translating gives CASSLSRYTDTQYF.

The V and J genes are TRBV4-2 and TRBJ1-2; D is undetermined. V shed 0 bases and J shed 5 bases, with 16 bases lying between them. Germline V gives CDR1 LGHNA, CDR2 YNFKEQ. The CDR3 spans 16 residues. The CDR3 DNA is TGTGCCAGCAGCCAAGATCTCGCCCAGAGGGCTTATGGCTACACCTTC. As protein: CASSQDLAQRAYGYTF.

The J gene is TRBJ2-6, the V gene TRBV9; D ambiguous. Germline values: CDR1 SGDLS, CDR2 YYNGEE. V gave up 3 bases and J gave up 1 base, with 8 bases separating them. The CDR3 is 15 amino acids. CDR3 loop: CASSGDPSGANVLTF. The CDR3 coding sequence is TGTGCCAGCAGCGGAGATCCATCTGGGGCCAACGTCCTGACTTTC.

The rearrangement links TRBV5-1 to TRBJ1-2; a weak D match, TRBD1 (5 bases). Trimming shortened V by 6 bases and J by 0 bases, and 15 bases separated the two germline ends. Germline CDR1 and CDR2: SGHRS and YFSETQ. The CDR3 is 15 residues long. CDR3 nucleotide sequence: TGCGCCAGCACATATACGACAGAGACTAACTATGGCTACACCTTC. Protein sequence: CASTYTTETNYGYTF.

The V call is TRBV29-1, the J call TRBJ2-7; 7 bases agree with TRBD1. CDR1 and CDR2 (germline): SQVTM, ANQGSEA. This CDR3 has 12 amino acids. V shed 6 bases, J shed 3 bases, and the junction held 5 bases outside the gene matches. The CDR3 DNA reads TGCAGCGTGGGGACAGTGAGCTACGAGCAGTACTTC. This sequence encodes CSVGTVSYEQYF.

In nucleotides, the CDR3 is TGTGCCAGCAGGAAGGAGTTGCAGCCCCAGCATTTT. Residues: CASRKELQPQHF. This chain joins TRBV2 and TRBJ1-5; D gene uncertain. The CDR3 runs 12 residues. The germline V and J ends were trimmed by 6 bases and 7 bases, with 10 bases remaining between them. Germline V gene sequence: CDR1 SNHLY, CDR2 FYNNEI.

This rearrangement joins TRBV7-8 to TRBJ1-2; no clear D. This CDR3 contains 12 residues. The V gene lost 5 bases and the J gene lost 3 bases, with 7 bases spanning the gap. Germline loops: CDR1 SGHVS, CDR2 FQNEAQ. The CDR3 here is CASSLQDYGYTF. The CDR3 nucleotides are TGTGCCAGCAGCCTCCAGGACTATGGCTACACCTTC. The whole variable domain, filled in from reference TRBV7-8 and TRBJ1-2, reads GAGVSQSPRYKVAKRGQDVALRCDPISGHVSLFWYQQALGQGPEFLTYFQNEAQLDKSGLPSDRFFAERPEGSVSTLKIQRTQQEDSAVYLCASSLQDYGYTFGSGTRLTVV.

The rearrangement joins TRBV15 to TRBJ2-5; maybe TRBD1 (5 bases). Per germline, CDR1 LNHNV and CDR2 YYDKDF (reference sequence). Trimming shortened V by 5 bases and J by 2 bases, and 15 bases separated the two germline ends. The CDR3 runs to 15 residues. This CDR3 is CATSVGPRLQETQYF. The CDR3 region has the DNA TGTGCCACCAGCGTGGGGCCCAGATTGCAAGAGACCCAGTACTTC.

The rearrangement joins TRBV2 to TRBJ1-1; possible D gene TRBD1, 5 bases. Germline lookup yields CDR1 SNHLY and CDR2 FYNNEI. V lost 8 bases to trimming and J lost 0 bases, with 10 bases between them. The CDR3 covers 13 residues. In DNA form, the CDR3 reads TGTGCCAGCCGGGGGACTATGAACACTGAAGCTTTCTTT. Amino acid sequence: CASRGTMNTEAFF.

This chain uses TRBV6-5 with TRBJ2-2; the match to TRBD1 covers 7 bases. V was pared by 8 bases and J by 5 bases, with 11 bases of the junction left unmatched. This CDR3 is built from 15 residues. The V gene's germline CDR1 is MNHEY and CDR2 SVGAGI. The CDR3 reads CASVLQGRGTGELFF. The CDR3, as DNA: TGTGCCAGCGTCCTACAGGGGAGAGGTACCGGGGAGCTGTTTTTT.

This sequence joins TRBV27 and TRBJ2-7, with a tentative D call TRBD1 (5 bases). The CDR3 spans 12 residues. V lost 8 bases to trimming and J lost 6 bases, with 14 bases between them. Germline V CDR1 and CDR2: MNHEY, SMNVEV (reference sequence). The CDR3 here is CASSRQGSEQYF. In DNA form, the CDR3 reads TGTGCCAGCTCCCGGCAGGGTAGCGAGCAGTACTTC.

This clone has a single count. The genes are TRBV19 and TRBJ1-1, with 10 nucleotides matching TRBD1. V lost 10 bases, J lost 3 bases, and 5 bases stayed unmatched. The CDR3 consists of 13 residues. Germline CDR1 LNHDA, CDR2 SQIVND (reference sequence). The CDR3 protein is CATRTGGDTEAFF. CDR3 sequence (DNA): TGTGCCACCAGGACAGGGGGGGACACTGAAGCTTTCTTT.

This clone was seen a few times. The genes are TRBV6-5 and TRBJ1-1; the match to TRBD1 covers 10 bases. With V trimmed by 0 bases and J by 10 bases, 8 bases remained unmatched. Germline V gives CDR1 MNHEY, CDR2 SVGAGI. This CDR3 is 15 amino acids long. CDR3 amino acids: CASSYSIGQGVPAFF. The CDR3 DNA is TGTGCCAGCAGTTACTCGATTGGACAGGGGGTGCCAGCTTTCTTT.

This clone was observed once. V gene TRBV7-3 combines with J gene TRBJ2-4; a possible D gene is TRBD1 (5 bases). Trimming removed 7 bases from V and 0 bases from J, with 22 bases in between. The germline gives CDR1 SGHTA, CDR2 FQGTGA. The CDR3 extends over 18 amino acids. The CDR3 region has the DNA TGTGCCAGCAATCGTCCTGAACGACAGATTCTAGCCAAAAACATTCAGTACTTC. It codes for CASNRPERQILAKNIQYF.

Of note for this clone: The junction and the germline gene differ at one end; a read error may be behind it. The chain couples TRBV9 to TRBJ2-5; a weak D match, TRBD1 (6 bases). The germline gives CDR1 SGDLS, CDR2 YYNGEE. The CDR3 runs 14 residues. The CDR3 protein is CASSADSDQGTQYF. The CDR3 DNA reads as TGTGCCAGCAGCGCGGACAGCGATCAAGGGACCCAGTACTTC.

V usage is TRBV20-1 and J usage is TRBJ2-1, with D possibly TRBD2 on 5 matching bases. Trimming cost V 3 bases and J 8 bases, with 11 bases left between them. Per germline, CDR1 DFQATT and CDR2 SNEGSKA (reference sequence). The CDR3 totals 12 residues. CDR3 coding DNA: TGCAGTGCTAGTCCACTAGAAGATGAGCAGTTCTTC. Translating it yields CSASPLEDEQFF.

Only one count was recorded for this clone. This chain connects TRBV10-3 to TRBJ2-3; 8 bases are a match to TRBD1. Germline V lookup: CDR1 ENHRY, CDR2 SYGVKD. The length of the CDR3 is 11 residues. V dropped 9 bases and J dropped 4; count of bases not matched to a gene: 0. CDR3 amino acids: CAIQGADTQYF. The CDR3 bases are TGTGCCATACAGGGGGCAGATACGCAGTATTTT.

The chain uses TRBV18 and TRBJ2-3; 11 bases agree with TRBD1. Trimming removed 0 bases from V and 4 bases from J; junction bases left unmatched: 3. CDR1 and CDR2 (germline): KGHSH, LQKENI. The CDR3 length is 16 residues. The CDR3 bases are TGTGCCAGCTCACCACCGGGACAGGGGGATGCAGATACGCAGTATTTT. Translating it yields CASSPPGQGDADTQYF.

This chain joins TRBV6-1 and TRBJ2-7; 8 bases line up with TRBD1. CDR3 length: 17 amino acids. The germline V gene has CDR1 MNHNS and CDR2 SASEGT. V trimming: 2 bases; J trimming: 0 bases; junction bases outside the gene matches: 9. The CDR3 is CASSENLRDRNSYEQYF. The CDR3 DNA reads as TGTGCCAGCAGTGAAAACCTCCGGGACAGGAACTCCTACGAGCAGTACTTC.

The rearrangement joins TRBV12-5 to TRBJ1-5; 9 bases line up with TRBD1. CDR3 length equals 15 residues. The V segment lost 6 bases and the J segment 5 bases; nucleotides outside the gene matches: 8. Per germline, CDR1 LGHNT and CDR2 FRNRAP. The CDR3 DNA reads TGTGCTAGTGGCGGGACAGGGTCTTGGGATCAGCCCCAGCATTTT. It encodes CASGGTGSWDQPQHF.

This chain links TRBV5-1 with TRBJ2-7; 11 nucleotides line up with TRBD2. This CDR3 contains 15 residues. CDR1 and CDR2 from the germline V gene are SGHRS and YFSETQ. V dropped 4 bases and J dropped 6; count of bases not matched to a gene: 9. CDR3 in amino acids: CASSPGLAAPPEQYF. CDR3 nucleotide sequence: TGCGCCAGCAGCCCGGGACTAGCGGCCCCCCCCGAGCAGTACTTC.

The chain joins TRBV19 to TRBJ1-1; 7 bases line up with TRBD1. CDR1 and CDR2 from the germline V gene are LNHDA and SQIVND (reference sequence). The ends lost 3 bases at V and 7 bases at J; junction bases unmatched: 17. The CDR3 is 17 residues long. For the CDR3, the DNA is TGTGCCAGTAGTATCCTCCTTAGCCGTCCGGGACAGATTGAAGCTTTCTTT. It encodes CASSILLSRPGQIEAFF.

This sequence joins TRBV6-6 and TRBJ2-3; 7 bases map to TRBD2. The V and J ends lost 5 bases and 4 bases, in that order; junction bases with no gene match: 15. The germline CDR1 and CDR2 sequences are MNHNY and SVGAGI (reference sequence). This CDR3 is 17 amino acids long. The CDR3 protein is CASSPPGGSPEPDTQYF. The CDR3 region has the DNA TGTGCCAGCAGTCCCCCGGGGGGTAGCCCGGAGCCAGATACGCAGTATTTT.

J is TRBJ1-5 and V is TRBV3-1 (or the pseudogene TRBV3-2), with a weak D call TRBD1 (5 bases). This CDR3 is 14 amino acids long. Trimming shortened V by 1 base and J by 9 bases, and 13 bases separated the two germline ends. Germline-derived CDR1 and CDR2 are LGHDT and YNNKEL (reference sequence). CDR3 region: CASSQGAGMWPQHF. CDR3 sequence (DNA): TGTGCCAGCAGCCAAGGAGCAGGGATGTGGCCCCAGCATTTT.

The chain has TRBV19 and TRBJ1-1; weak D call: TRBD1 (5 bases). This CDR3 contains 13 residues. Between the trimmed V and J ends, which lost 7 bases and 5 bases, there was a span of 14 bases. Per the germline V gene, CDR1 is LNHDA and CDR2 is SQIVND (reference sequence). The CDR3 sequence is CASTPWRGTEAFF. The CDR3 region has the DNA TGTGCCAGTACCCCCTGGCGGGGGACTGAAGCTTTCTTT. The complete variable domain, with remaining parts taken from reference TRBV19 and TRBJ1-1, reads DGGITQSPKYLFRKEGQNVTLSCEQNLNHDAMYWYRQDPGQGLRLIYYSQIVNDFQKGDIAEGYSVSREKKESFPLTVTSAQKNPTAFYLCASTPWRGTEAFFGQGTRLTVV.

The chain is built from TRBV5-1 and TRBJ1-4; a possible D gene is TRBD1 (5 bases). Germline loops: CDR1 SGHRS, CDR2 YFSETQ. With 0 bases removed from V and 0 bases from J, the gap between germline ends came to 6 bases. This CDR3 is built from 15 residues. The CDR3 nucleotides read TGCGCCAGCAGCTTGGGACAGACAACTAATGAAAAACTGTTTTTT. Encoded protein: CASSLGQTTNEKLFF.

The rearrangement uses TRBV7-9 and TRBJ2-1, with 9 bases identical to TRBD1. This CDR3 comprises 15 residues. V lost 5 bases, J lost 4 bases, and 6 bases stayed unmatched. Germline CDR1 and CDR2: SEHNR and FQNEAQ (reference sequence). The CDR3 bases are TGTGCCAGCAGCCCCTCGGGACAGGGTTACAATGAGCAGTTCTTC. Protein product: CASSPSGQGYNEQFF.

The genes are TRBV28 and TRBJ1-2, with D maybe TRBD1 (5 bases). Trimming cost V 2 bases and J 5 bases, with 12 bases left between them. Looked up from germline, CDR1 is MDHEN and CDR2 is SYDVKM. This CDR3 spans 14 amino acids. In DNA form, the CDR3 reads TGTGCCAGCAGTTTAGGGACTCTTAAATATGGCTACACCTTC. It yields the protein CASSLGTLKYGYTF.

This chain uses TRBV14 with TRBJ2-3; the match to TRBD2 covers 12 bases. The CDR3 extends over 15 amino acids. Looked up from germline, CDR1 is SGHDN and CDR2 is FVKESK. With V trimmed by 1 base and J by 4 bases, 0 bases remained unmatched. The CDR3 nucleotides read TGTGCCAGCAGCCAAGGACTAGCGGGGGCAGATACGCAGTATTTT. This sequence encodes CASSQGLAGADTQYF.

The CDR3 here is CASSFASPGTEAFF. In nucleotides, the CDR3 is TGTGCCAGCAGTTTTGCAAGCCCGGGCACTGAAGCTTTCTTT. The chain uses TRBV27 and TRBJ1-1; D is unclear. CDR3 length: 14 amino acids. Germline CDR1 MNHEY, CDR2 SMNVEV (reference sequence). V was clipped by 3 bases and J by 4 bases, with 12 bases between them.

Remarks on this clone: It is unclear where the CDR3 begins or ends on the DNA, so no DNA is shown, and the CDR3 is as TCRdb lists it. This chain links TRBV6-2 or TRBV6-3 with TRBJ2-7; the table's D call, TRBD2, has no DNA check behind it. In germline, CDR1 is MNHEY, CDR2 SVGEGT. A total of 13 residues make up the CDR3, ends included. The CDR3 sequence is CASSTSGSYEQYF.